One and the same sample provided the 21 T cell receptor beta chains below, sequenced in a study. TCRdb analysed the 5' RACE reads with MiXCR anew, one entry per CDR3 protein. Among approximately 44,000 distinct CDR3 sequences listed, over 25% were seen once. The sequenced sample was memory CD4+ T cells sorted from a lymph node. Subset noted: memory CD4+ T cells, CD4+CD45RO+CD25-. Receptor source: a female donor with breast cancer.

The rearrangement joins TRBV7-6 to TRBJ2-7, with 7 bases aligning to TRBD2. With V trimmed by 5 bases and J by 0 bases, 7 bases remained unmatched. Germline CDR1 is SGHVS and CDR2 is FNYEAQ. This CDR3 comprises 15 residues. The CDR3 DNA reads as TGTGCCAGCAGCCCGCGGGGGTTGAGCTCCTACGAGCAGTACTTC. Its translation is CASSPRGLSSYEQYF.

This clonotype was observed a few times. The chain joins TRBV5-1 to TRBJ2-5; 7 nucleotides agree with TRBD2. This CDR3 has 16 residues. V lost 0 bases to trimming and J lost 1 base; unmatched junction nucleotides: 6. CDR1 and CDR2 (germline): SGHRS, YFSETQ. The CDR3 sequence: CASSLVGGNTQETQYF. CDR3 nucleotide sequence: TGCGCCAGCAGCTTGGTCGGGGGGAACACCCAAGAGACCCAGTACTTC.

The CDR3 loop reads CASSGEFDYEQYF. The CDR3 DNA sequence: TGTGCCAGCTCCGGAGAGTTCGACTACGAGCAGTACTTC. The rearrangement joins TRBV27 to TRBJ2-7; D unresolved. The germline V and J ends were trimmed by 8 bases and 3 bases, with 14 bases remaining between them. This CDR3 is 13 amino acids long. The germline gives CDR1 MNHEY, CDR2 SMNVEV (reference sequence).

This clonotype was counted between two and nine times. The V and J genes are TRBV7-3 and TRBJ1-3; 9 nucleotides agree with TRBD1. This CDR3 is 15 amino acids long. V gave up 2 bases and J gave up 4 bases; unmatched junction bases: 3. The germline V gene has CDR1 SGHTA and CDR2 FQGTGA. The CDR3 sequence is CASSLGTGTGNTIYF. The CDR3 DNA is TGTGCCAGCAGCTTAGGGACAGGGACCGGAAACACCATATATTTT.

The chain joins TRBV7-3 to TRBJ2-6; D unclear. Germline lookup yields CDR1 SGHTA and CDR2 FQGTGA. Between the trimmed V and J ends, which lost 1 base and 0 bases, there was a span of 7 bases. This CDR3 contains 16 residues. DNA of the CDR3: TGTGCCAGCAGCTTAAACGGGTTCTCTGGGGCCAACGTCCTGACTTTC. Its translation: CASSLNGFSGANVLTF.

The chain combines TRBV7-9 with TRBJ2-3, with 9 bases fitting TRBD2. Trimming at V came to 4 bases and at J to 4 bases, leaving 6 bases not matched to a gene. Germline V gene lookup returns CDR1 SEHNR and CDR2 FQNEAQ (reference sequence). The CDR3 covers 15 residues. The CDR3 bases are TGTGCCAGCAGCTCGACTAGCGGCTTAGCAGATACGCAGTATTTT. It is translated as CASSSTSGLADTQYF.

This clonotype showed up just a few times. V usage is TRBV10-2 and J usage is TRBJ2-2, with TRBD1 matching over 7 bases. V gave up 2 bases and J gave up 7 bases; unmatched junction bases: 7. The CDR3 has 15 amino acids. Germline CDR1 WSHSY, CDR2 SAAADI. CDR3 in DNA: TGCGCCAGCAGTGAGAAACAGGGGAGAAGCGGGGAGCTGTTTTTT. Encoded protein: CASSEKQGRSGELFF.

The rearrangement uses TRBV20-1 and TRBJ2-1, with D perhaps TRBD2 (5 bases). Trimming took 5 bases from V and 5 from J, leaving 13 bases between them. From germline, CDR1 is DFQATT and CDR2 SNEGSKA (reference sequence). This CDR3 comprises 13 residues. This chain's CDR3 is CSAAEGLHNEQFF. The CDR3, as DNA: TGCAGTGCTGCTGAGGGCCTCCACAATGAGCAGTTCTTC.

This clonotype was recorded once. The J gene is TRBJ1-4, the V gene TRBV5-1; D gene unclear. The CDR3 totals 14 residues. Trimming left V 0 bases short and J 8 bases short, with 11 bases between. CDR1 and CDR2 (germline): SGHRS, YFSETQ. In DNA, the CDR3 is TGCGCCAGCAGCTTGGGAAATATTGACGAAAAACTGTTTTTT. It specifies CASSLGNIDEKLFF.

This chain uses TRBV5-1 with TRBJ2-2; D might be TRBD2 (5 bases). This CDR3 has 14 residues. The V gene's germline CDR1 is SGHRS and CDR2 YFSETQ. V was shortened by 0 bases and J by 5 bases, with 8 bases between the two germline ends. CDR3 coding DNA: TGCGCCAGCAGCTTGGGAAGCGGTACCGGGGAGCTGTTTTTT. The encoded protein is CASSLGSGTGELFF.

Of note for this clonotype: Likely a read error: the CDR3 ends without its conserved phenylalanine or tryptophan. V gene TRBV5-4 combines with J gene TRBJ1-5; 9 bases map to TRBD1. J gave up 1 base and V 4 bases, and 3 bases lay outside the gene matches. The germline gives CDR1 SGHNT, CDR2 YYREEE (reference sequence). This CDR3 region has 15 residues. CDR3 residues: CASSPGTGSNQPQHL. The CDR3 DNA sequence: TGTGCCAGCAGCCCCGGGACAGGGAGCAATCAGCCCCAGCATTTG.

Ten or more counts support this clonotype. The gene calls are TRBV29-1 and TRBJ2-1, with D possibly being TRBD2 (6 bases). The CDR3 totals 14 residues. Germline-derived CDR1 and CDR2 are SQVTM and ANQGSEA. V gave up 5 bases and J gave up 0 bases, with 11 bases separating them. Written as DNA, the CDR3 is TGCAGCGTTCCAGGTAGCGGCTCCTACAATGAGCAGTTCTTC. It encodes CSVPGSGSYNEQFF.

The gene calls are TRBV27 and TRBJ2-7; 7 bases align to TRBD2. Losses at the gene ends were 5 bases for V and 4 bases for J; bases not matched to a gene: 14. Germline CDR1 and CDR2: MNHEY and SMNVEV (reference sequence). The length of the CDR3 is 16 residues. As DNA, the CDR3 is TGTGCCAGCAGTCCCCTCCCCGGCGGGAGAACTTACGAGCAGTACTTC. Residues: CASSPLPGGRTYEQYF.

In DNA, the CDR3 is TGCGCCAGCAGCCGATCTTCGCAGGGTTGGAACACTGAAGCTTTCTTT. Its translation: CASSRSSQGWNTEAFF. This chain links TRBV4-1 with TRBJ1-1; tentative D call: TRBD1 (5 bases). The germline V and J ends were trimmed by 4 bases and 1 base, with 16 bases remaining between them. There are 16 residues in the CDR3. The V gene's germline CDR1 is MGHRA and CDR2 YSYEKL.

This clonotype was counted between two and nine times. The rearrangement uses TRBV4-1 and TRBJ2-5; 10 bases are shared with TRBD2. Germline-derived CDR1 and CDR2 are MGHRA and YSYEKL. CDR3 size: 17 residues. The trim removed 0 bases at V and 4 bases at J, leaving 8 bases unmatched. This CDR3 reads CASSQEVSGRALETQYF. The CDR3 bases are TGCGCCAGCAGCCAAGAAGTAAGCGGGAGGGCCTTAGAGACCCAGTACTTC.

This clonotype appeared once. The chain recombines TRBV4-1 with TRBJ2-2; D is possibly TRBD2 (5 bases). V was pared by 3 bases and J by 8 bases, with 10 bases between. The CDR3 is 13 amino acids. Germline lookup yields CDR1 MGHRA and CDR2 YSYEKL. The CDR3 protein is CASSHREYGELFF. Written as DNA, the CDR3 is TGCGCCAGCAGCCATAGGGAGTATGGGGAGCTGTTTTTT.

This clonotype was seen only a few times. This chain uses TRBV7-9 with TRBJ1-2; D is uncertain. The CDR3 has 15 residues. Trimming left V 4 bases short and J 5 bases short, with 17 bases between. Germline V gene sequence: CDR1 SEHNR, CDR2 FQNEAQ (reference sequence). CDR3 DNA: TGTGCCAGCAGCTCCTCACGGGAGAGGGCGTATGGCTACACCTTC. Its protein product is CASSSSRERAYGYTF. The full variable domain, rest sourced from reference TRBV7-9 and TRBJ1-2, is DTGVSQNPRHKITKRGQNVTFRCDPISEHNRLYWYRQTLGQGPEFLTYFQNEAQLEKSRLLSDRFSAERPKGSFSTLEIQRTEQGDSAMYLCASSSSRERAYGYTFGSGTRLTVV.

A few counts support this clonotype. The rearrangement links TRBV3-1 to TRBJ2-1; 8 positions match TRBD2. Germline values: CDR1 LGHDT, CDR2 YNNKEL (reference sequence). The junction had 9 bases not matched to a gene; V was cut back by 3 bases and J by 5 bases. There are 16 residues in the CDR3. In nucleotides, the CDR3 is TGTGCCAGCAGCCAGGGTAGCGGGGCCCTTCACAATGAGCAGTTCTTC. Its protein is CASSQGSGALHNEQFF.

The V call is TRBV7-2, the J call TRBJ2-3, with TRBD1 as a possible D gene (6 bases). V was shortened by 2 bases and J by 6 bases, with 15 bases between the two germline ends. The germline V gene has CDR1 SGHTA and CDR2 FQGNSA. The CDR3 totals 15 residues. CDR3 nucleotides: TGTGCCAGCAGCTTATATACAGGGCGCCTCGATACGCAGTATTTT. This gives the protein CASSLYTGRLDTQYF.

The chain uses TRBV3-1 and TRBJ2-3; D remains unclear. V was trimmed by 0 bases and J by 5 bases, leaving 15 bases between them. The CDR3 extends over 16 amino acids. The V gene's germline CDR1 is LGHDT and CDR2 YNNKEL (reference sequence). The CDR3 region is CASSQDSERAEDTQYF. The CDR3 DNA reads TGTGCCAGCAGCCAAGATTCTGAGCGTGCGGAAGATACGCAGTATTTT.

This clonotype was found a few times. The CDR3 here is CASSYLASGDTDTQYF. The CDR3 bases are TGTGCCAGCAGCTATCTCGCTAGCGGGGACACAGATACGCAGTATTTT. The gene calls are TRBV9 and TRBJ2-3, with 9 bases matching TRBD2. The germline CDR1 and CDR2 sequences are SGDLS and YYNGEE. The trim removed 4 bases at V and 2 bases at J, leaving 8 bases unmatched. This CDR3 region has 16 residues.